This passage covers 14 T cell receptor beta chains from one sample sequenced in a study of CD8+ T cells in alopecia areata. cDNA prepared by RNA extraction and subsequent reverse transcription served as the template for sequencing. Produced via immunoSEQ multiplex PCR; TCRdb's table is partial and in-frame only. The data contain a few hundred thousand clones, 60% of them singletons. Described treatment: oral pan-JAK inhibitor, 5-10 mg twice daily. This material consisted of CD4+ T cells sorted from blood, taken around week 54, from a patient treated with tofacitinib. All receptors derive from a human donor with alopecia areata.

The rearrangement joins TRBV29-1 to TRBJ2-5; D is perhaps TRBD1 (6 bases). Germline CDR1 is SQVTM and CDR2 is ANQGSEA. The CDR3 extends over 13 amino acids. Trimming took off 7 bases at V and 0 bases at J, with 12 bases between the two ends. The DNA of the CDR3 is TGCAGCGGCGTGGGACACTACCAAGAGACCCAGTACTTC. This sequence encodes CSGVGHYQETQYF.

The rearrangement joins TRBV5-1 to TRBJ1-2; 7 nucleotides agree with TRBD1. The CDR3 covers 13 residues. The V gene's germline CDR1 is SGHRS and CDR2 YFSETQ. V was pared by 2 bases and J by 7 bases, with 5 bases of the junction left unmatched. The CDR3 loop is CASSFEGAGGYTF. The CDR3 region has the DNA TGCGCCAGCAGCTTCGAGGGGGCCGGTGGCTACACCTTC.

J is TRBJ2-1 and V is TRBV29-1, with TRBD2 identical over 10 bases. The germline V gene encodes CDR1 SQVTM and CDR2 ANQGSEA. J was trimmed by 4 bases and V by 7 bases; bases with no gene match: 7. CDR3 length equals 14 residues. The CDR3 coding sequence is TGCAGCGCCAATAGCGGGGGGCCATACAATGAGCAGTTCTTC. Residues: CSANSGGPYNEQFF.

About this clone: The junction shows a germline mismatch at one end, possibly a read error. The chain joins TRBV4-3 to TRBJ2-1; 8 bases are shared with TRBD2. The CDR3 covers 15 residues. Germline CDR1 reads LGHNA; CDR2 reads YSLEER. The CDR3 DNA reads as TGCGCCAGCAGTCAAGTGGCGGGGGGAGACAATGAGCAGTTCTTC. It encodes CASSQVAGGDNEQFF.

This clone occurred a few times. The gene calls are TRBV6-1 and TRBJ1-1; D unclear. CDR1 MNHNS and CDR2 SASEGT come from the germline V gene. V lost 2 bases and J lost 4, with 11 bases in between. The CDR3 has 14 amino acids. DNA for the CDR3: TGTGCCAGCAGTGAATACTGGGATGGCACTGAAGCTTTCTTT. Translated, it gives CASSEYWDGTEAFF.

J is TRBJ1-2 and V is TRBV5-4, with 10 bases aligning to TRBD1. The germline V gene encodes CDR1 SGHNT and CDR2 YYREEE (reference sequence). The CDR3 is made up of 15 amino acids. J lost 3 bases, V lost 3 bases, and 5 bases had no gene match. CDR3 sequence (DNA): TGTGCCAGCAGCTGGCTGGACAGGGGGGACTATGGCTACACCTTC. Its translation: CASSWLDRGDYGYTF.

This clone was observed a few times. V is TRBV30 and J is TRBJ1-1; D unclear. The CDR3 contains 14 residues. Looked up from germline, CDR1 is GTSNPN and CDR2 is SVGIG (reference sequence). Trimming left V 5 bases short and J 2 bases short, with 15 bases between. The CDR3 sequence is CAWESNSYNTEAFF. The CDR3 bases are TGTGCCTGGGAGTCCAACTCCTACAACACTGAAGCTTTCTTT.

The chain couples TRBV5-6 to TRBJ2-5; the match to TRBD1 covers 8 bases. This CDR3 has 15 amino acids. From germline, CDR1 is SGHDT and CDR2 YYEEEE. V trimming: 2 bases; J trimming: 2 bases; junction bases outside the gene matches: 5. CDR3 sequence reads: CASSLRQGQQETQYF. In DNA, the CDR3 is TGTGCCAGCAGCTTACGACAGGGGCAACAAGAGACCCAGTACTTC.

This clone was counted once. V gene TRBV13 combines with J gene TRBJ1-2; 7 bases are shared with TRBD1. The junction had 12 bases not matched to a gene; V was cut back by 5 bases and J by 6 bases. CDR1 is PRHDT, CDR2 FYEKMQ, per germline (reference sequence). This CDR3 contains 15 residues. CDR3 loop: CASSRYDRVHDGYTF. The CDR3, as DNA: TGTGCCAGCAGCCGATATGACAGGGTTCATGATGGCTACACCTTC.

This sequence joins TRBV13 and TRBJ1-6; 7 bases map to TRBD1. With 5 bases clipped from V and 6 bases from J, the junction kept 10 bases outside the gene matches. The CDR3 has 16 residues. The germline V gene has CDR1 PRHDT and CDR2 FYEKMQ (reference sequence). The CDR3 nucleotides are TGTGCCAGCAGCCGGGGGGCGGGGACAGCTAATTCACCCCTCCACTTT. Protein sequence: CASSRGAGTANSPLHF.

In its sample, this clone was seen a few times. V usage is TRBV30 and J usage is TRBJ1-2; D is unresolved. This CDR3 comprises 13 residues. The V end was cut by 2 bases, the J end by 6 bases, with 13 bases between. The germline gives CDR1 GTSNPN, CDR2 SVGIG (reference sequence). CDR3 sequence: CAWSISGLHGYTF. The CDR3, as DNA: TGTGCCTGGAGTATATCGGGCCTTCATGGCTACACCTTC.

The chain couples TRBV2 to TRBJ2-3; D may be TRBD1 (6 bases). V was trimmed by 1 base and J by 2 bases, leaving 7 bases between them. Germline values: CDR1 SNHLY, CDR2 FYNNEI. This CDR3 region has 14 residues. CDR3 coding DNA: TGTGCCAGCAGTGAAGGGACAGTCACAGATACGCAGTATTTT. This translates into CASSEGTVTDTQYF.

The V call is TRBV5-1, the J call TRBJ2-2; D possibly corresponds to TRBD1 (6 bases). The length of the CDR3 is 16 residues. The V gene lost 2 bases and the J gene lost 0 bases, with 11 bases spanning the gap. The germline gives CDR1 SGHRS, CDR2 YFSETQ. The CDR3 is CASSFTGKANTGELFF. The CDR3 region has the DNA TGCGCCAGCAGCTTTACAGGGAAGGCGAACACCGGGGAGCTGTTTTTT. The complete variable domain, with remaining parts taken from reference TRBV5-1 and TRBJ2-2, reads KAGVTQTPRYLIKTRGQQVTLSCSPISGHRSVSWYQQTPGQGLQFLFEYFSETQRNKGNFPGRFSGRQFSNSRSEMNVSTLELGDSALYLCASSFTGKANTGELFFGEGSRLTVL.

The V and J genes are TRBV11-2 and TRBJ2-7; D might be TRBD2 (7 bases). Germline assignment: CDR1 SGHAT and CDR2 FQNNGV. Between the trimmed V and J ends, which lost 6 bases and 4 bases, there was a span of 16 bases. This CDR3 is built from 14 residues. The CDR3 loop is CASRLIRGGYEQYF. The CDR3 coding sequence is TGTGCCAGCAGGTTGATAAGGGGGGGATACGAGCAGTACTTC.